These 27 T cell receptor beta chains came from one sample sequenced in a study of cytomegalovirus exposure and HLA in healthy donors. Use of 60 Vbeta and 13 Jbeta primers characterized the PCR. The repertoire was sequenced with immunoSEQ multiplex PCR; TCRdb's copy has only in-frame clones and lacks some. The sample shows around 130,000 clones, 84% of them seen only once. Material for sequencing was PBMCs. These receptors came from a woman between 18 and 29 years old in good health and CMV-seropositive.

The V gene is TRBV14, the J gene TRBJ2-7; D call uncertain. Trimming removed 2 bases from V and 3 bases from J, with 5 bases in between. The CDR3 extends over 12 amino acids. CDR1 is SGHDN, CDR2 FVKESK, per germline. The CDR3 is CASSQRSYEQYF. CDR3 bases: TGTGCCAGCAGCCAAAGGAGCTACGAGCAGTACTTC.

This chain uses TRBV28 with TRBJ1-1; 7 bases fit TRBD1. The germline V gene encodes CDR1 MDHEN and CDR2 SYDVKM. The length of the CDR3 is 14 residues. V was pared by 7 bases and J by 1 base, with 6 bases of the junction left unmatched. The CDR3 DNA sequence: TGTGCCAGCAATAGGGACAGCGAGAACACTGAAGCTTTCTTT. It is translated as CASNRDSENTEAFF.

CDR3 loop: CASSLTPNYGYTF. The CDR3 nucleotides are TGTGCCAGCAGTTTAACACCTAACTATGGCTACACCTTC. The chain combines TRBV27 with TRBJ1-2; no reliable D call. Trimming removed 2 bases from V and 0 bases from J, with 4 bases in between. Germline V gene sequence: CDR1 MNHEY, CDR2 SMNVEV (reference sequence). This CDR3 has 13 residues.

This chain links TRBV6-5 with TRBJ2-7, with TRBD2 matching over 11 bases. The ends lost 7 bases at V and 2 bases at J; junction bases unmatched: 7. The germline V gene encodes CDR1 MNHEY and CDR2 SVGAGI. The CDR3 length is 15 residues. The CDR3 is CASTRSLAGAYEQYF. CDR3 nucleotides: TGTGCCAGCACCCGATCACTAGCGGGGGCCTACGAGCAGTACTTC.

This chain uses TRBV9 with TRBJ2-3; D uncertain. The CDR3 consists of 14 residues. Between the trimmed V and J ends, which lost 0 bases and 0 bases, there was a span of 5 bases. Per germline, CDR1 SGDLS and CDR2 YYNGEE. For the CDR3, the DNA is TGTGCCAGCAGCGTAGCGGGTAGCACAGATACGCAGTATTTT. Encoded protein: CASSVAGSTDTQYF.

The chain joins TRBV6-1 to TRBJ2-1; D not certain. Germline assignment: CDR1 MNHNS and CDR2 SASEGT. V was clipped by 6 bases and J by 5 bases, with 11 bases between them. The CDR3 contains 13 residues. CDR3 amino acids: CASSQDTHNEQFF. CDR3 DNA: TGTGCCAGCAGCCAAGACACCCACAATGAGCAGTTCTTC.

The chain combines TRBV6-5 with TRBJ2-1; 10 bases fit TRBD1. The CDR3 is 15 residues long. Germline CDR1 and CDR2: MNHEY and SVGAGI. V lost 5 bases, J lost 6 bases, and 7 bases stayed unmatched. The CDR3: CASSPGTGDPNEQFF. The DNA of the CDR3 is TGTGCCAGCAGTCCCGGGACAGGGGACCCCAATGAGCAGTTCTTC.

This chain connects TRBV5-1 to TRBJ2-3; D remains unclear. The germline V and J ends were trimmed by 0 bases and 3 bases, with 8 bases remaining between them. This CDR3 has 14 amino acids. Germline V gene lookup returns CDR1 SGHRS and CDR2 YFSETQ. The CDR3, as DNA: TGCGCCAGCAGCTTGGAGACTCCAACAGATACGCAGTATTTT. Its protein is CASSLETPTDTQYF.

The genes are TRBV5-6 and TRBJ2-7; D is uncertain. Germline CDR1 SGHDT, CDR2 YYEEEE. Trimming removed 0 bases at V and 3 bases at J, with 10 bases between. This CDR3 comprises 14 residues. The CDR3 DNA sequence: TGTGCCAGCAGCTTGGGGCAGAGAGGCTACGAGCAGTACTTC. The encoded protein is CASSLGQRGYEQYF.

The J gene is TRBJ1-3, the V gene TRBV2; possible D gene TRBD1, 5 bases. This CDR3 comprises 15 residues. Trimming removed 6 bases from V and 2 bases from J, with 14 bases in between. The germline V gene has CDR1 SNHLY and CDR2 FYNNEI. This chain's CDR3 is CASRGGTATGNTIYF. The CDR3 nucleotides are TGTGCCAGCAGGGGGGGGACGGCGACTGGAAACACCATATATTTT.

This clone was detected only a few times. The chain is built from TRBV9 and TRBJ2-2; 12 positions agree with TRBD2. Per the germline V gene, CDR1 is SGDLS and CDR2 is YYNGEE. The CDR3 has 15 residues. V dropped 2 bases and J dropped 4; count of bases not matched to a gene: 0. The CDR3 region has the DNA TGTGCCAGCAGCGTGGGACTAGCGGGCACCGGGGAGCTGTTTTTT. Translated, it gives CASSVGLAGTGELFF.

This chain uses TRBV5-1 with TRBJ1-1; D possibly corresponds to TRBD1 (5 bases). The CDR3 length is 14 residues. In germline, CDR1 is SGHRS, CDR2 YFSETQ. Trimming removed 6 bases from V and 6 bases from J, with 18 bases in between. DNA of the CDR3: TGCGCCAGCAAAGAGCAGGGAAACTTGGCTGAAGCTTTCTTT. It codes for CASKEQGNLAEAFF. The full variable domain, with the rest looked up from reference TRBV5-1 and TRBJ1-1, is KAGVTQTPRYLIKTRGQQVTLSCSPISGHRSVSWYQQTPGQGLQFLFEYFSETQRNKGNFPGRFSGRQFSNSRSEMNVSTLELGDSALYLCASKEQGNLAEAFFGQGTRLTVV.

The genes are TRBV20-1 and TRBJ1-2; D is ambiguous. Deletions cut 4 bases from V and 8 bases from J, with 8 bases between. The V gene's germline CDR1 is DFQATT and CDR2 SNEGSKA (reference sequence). This CDR3 comprises 10 residues. The DNA of the CDR3 is TGCAGTGCTATGACTGGCGGCTACACCTTC. Protein product: CSAMTGGYTF.

The chain links TRBV6-1 to TRBJ2-3, with TRBD1 as a possible D gene (6 bases). Germline lookup yields CDR1 MNHNS and CDR2 SASEGT. The CDR3 is made up of 14 amino acids. Trimming pared 1 base from V and 3 bases from J, leaving 8 bases between. This CDR3 reads CASSEGQETDTQYF. CDR3 bases: TGTGCCAGCAGTGAAGGACAGGAAACAGATACGCAGTATTTT.

The rearrangement links TRBV18 to TRBJ1-2, with a tentative D call TRBD1 (5 bases). The germline CDR1 and CDR2 sequences are KGHSH and LQKENI. With 3 bases removed from V and 2 bases from J, the gap between germline ends came to 19 bases. The CDR3 spans 17 residues. CDR3 loop: CASSPGRGGLSNYGYTF. The DNA of the CDR3 is TGTGCCAGCTCACCGGGGCGCGGGGGTCTTTCGAACTATGGCTACACCTTC.

This sequence joins TRBV6-1 and TRBJ1-2; 9 bases are a match to TRBD1. Losses at the gene ends were 6 bases for V and 6 bases for J; bases not matched to a gene: 8. This CDR3 has 14 amino acids. Germline-derived CDR1 and CDR2 are MNHNS and SASEGT. The CDR3 coding sequence is TGTGCCAGCAGCCCAACGGACAGGGGAGATGGCTACACCTTC. This sequence encodes CASSPTDRGDGYTF.

The rearrangement joins TRBV5-5 to TRBJ2-5, with a possible D match to TRBD2 (7 bases). CDR3 size: 14 residues. Per germline, CDR1 SGHKS and CDR2 YYEKEE (reference sequence). The ends were cut back, 4 bases at V and 5 bases at J, with 15 bases in the middle. The CDR3 coding sequence is TGTGCCAGCAGCCGGGCGGGGGCCGAGGAGACCCAGTACTTC. Its protein is CASSRAGAEETQYF.

V usage is TRBV5-1 and J usage is TRBJ2-5; 8 positions agree with TRBD1. CDR3 length equals 15 residues. Germline CDR1 is SGHRS and CDR2 is YFSETQ. After removal of 1 base from V and 2 bases from J, the junction contained 4 bases not matched to a gene. The CDR3 DNA reads TGCGCCAGCAGCTTGAGTAACAGGGGGCAAGAGACCCAGTACTTC. Its protein is CASSLSNRGQETQYF.

The CDR3 DNA is TGCAGTGCAGGACAGCTCTACGAGCAGTACTTC. It yields the protein CSAGQLYEQYF. V gene TRBV20-1 combines with J gene TRBJ2-7, with a weak D call TRBD1 (6 bases). The CDR3 runs 11 residues. The V gene's germline CDR1 is DFQATT and CDR2 SNEGSKA (reference sequence). Trimming took 6 bases from V and 3 from J, leaving 9 bases between them.

The chain couples TRBV5-1 to TRBJ2-5, with 7 nucleotides matching TRBD1. The V gene end was trimmed by 4 bases and the J gene end by 11 bases; junction bases not matched to a gene: 14. CDR3 length: 14 residues. In germline, CDR1 is SGHRS, CDR2 YFSETQ. CDR3 sequence reads: CASSLRDSPMEQYF. Here the CDR3 DNA reads TGCGCCAGCAGCCTAAGGGACAGCCCAATGGAGCAGTACTTC.

The chain links TRBV5-1 to TRBJ1-6; tentatively, D is TRBD1 (6 bases). The germline CDR1 and CDR2 sequences are SGHRS and YFSETQ. Trimming shortened V by 7 bases and J by 10 bases, and 15 bases separated the two germline ends. The CDR3 covers 13 residues. The CDR3 is CASGLEQGSPLHF. CDR3 nucleotides: TGCGCCAGCGGGCTCGAACAGGGATCACCCCTCCACTTT.

The genes are TRBV19 and TRBJ2-7, with TRBD1 identical over 7 bases. With 9 bases clipped from V and 4 bases from J, the junction kept 3 bases outside the gene matches. The CDR3 contains 11 residues. Germline loops: CDR1 LNHDA, CDR2 SQIVND (reference sequence). The CDR3 sequence is CASGTEYEQYF. CDR3 nucleotide sequence: TGTGCCAGCGGGACAGAGTACGAGCAGTACTTC.

V usage is TRBV7-9 and J usage is TRBJ2-7; a possible D gene is TRBD1 (5 bases). V gave up 3 bases and J gave up 3 bases, with 18 bases separating them. The CDR3 spans 16 residues. Germline CDR1 reads SEHNR; CDR2 reads FQNEAQ (reference sequence). The CDR3 loop is CASSFGAGPVLYEQYF. CDR3 nucleotides: TGTGCCAGCAGCTTTGGGGCCGGACCGGTCCTCTACGAGCAGTACTTC.

The chain joins TRBV19 to TRBJ2-1; no firm D call. Trimming took 5 bases from V and 8 from J, leaving 19 bases between them. The CDR3 spans 15 residues. Germline V lookup: CDR1 LNHDA, CDR2 SQIVND (reference sequence). The CDR3 spells CASSSYNGRGDEQFF. The CDR3 nucleotides are TGTGCCAGTAGTTCCTACAACGGCCGAGGCGATGAGCAGTTCTTC.

This clone has just a few counts. The V and J genes are TRBV2 and TRBJ2-2; perhaps TRBD1 as D (6 bases). Germline CDR1 SNHLY, CDR2 FYNNEI. V shed 5 bases and J shed 4 bases, with 8 bases lying between them. The CDR3 has 13 residues. CDR3 sequence reads: CASSQGSTGELFF. For the CDR3, the DNA is TGTGCCAGCAGTCAGGGGAGCACCGGGGAGCTGTTTTTT.

The chain uses TRBV2 and TRBJ2-2; 8 bases map to TRBD1. In germline, CDR1 is SNHLY, CDR2 FYNNEI. This CDR3 is 15 amino acids long. J lost 4 bases, V lost 3 bases, and 4 bases had no gene match. The CDR3 reads CASSDPGGVTGELFF. In nucleotides, the CDR3 is TGTGCCAGCAGTGACCCAGGGGGCGTCACCGGGGAGCTGTTTTTT.

This chain uses TRBV10-3 with TRBJ1-6, with TRBD1 matching 10 bases. This CDR3 has 13 residues. Germline CDR1 and CDR2: ENHRY and SYGVKD. V was clipped by 10 bases and J by 11 bases; unmatched bases: 8. The CDR3 loop is CASNGQGDPPLHF. In DNA, the CDR3 is TGTGCCAGCAATGGACAGGGGGATCCACCCCTCCACTTT.